What follows describes a single TCR beta chain. This clone's antigen is unknown. Within one base of it there is no much larger clone, and no base qualities were kept. Separate from the approximately 700-subject first cohort, the validation cohort of over 90 subjects was the group to which the donors belonged. The V end loses 6 bases and the J end loses 0 bases, and a stretch of 15 bases separates them. Reading the germline V gene gives CDR1 SNHLY and CDR2 FYNNEI. The CDR3 has 16 amino acids, counting the end cysteine and phenylalanine. Only CDR3 DNA is held: 48 bases, read in frame from base 1. Libraries were made using the immunoSEQ multiplex PCR assay. Under the source paper's analysis protocol: A statistical classification framework was built for diagnosing cytomegalovirus status from the catalog of TCR beta chain sequences. TCRdb stores this immuneACCESS table with in-frame sequences only. Part of the clones is absent; in the studies checked, under half of the shortfall reflects unresolved V genes, and no reason is known for the rest. V and J calls and clone size are as listed in that table; D and trimming were resolved from the DNA. Recorded for this sample are around 140,000 clones; nearly 90% of them occurred a single time. The ten largest clonotypes hold 0.95% to 1.5% of the sample.

This record belongs to a study of cytomegalovirus exposure and HLA in healthy donors listed by TCRdb under 2017. At the level of the whole study: A later analysis indicated that the 130 or so validation repertoires were generated on the platform also employed for the approximately 690 repertoires of the first cohort. The aim of the study was to test whether cataloging public T cell receptors could identify signatures of past pathogen exposure. Besides the first cohort of 666 subjects, a separate validation cohort made up of around 120 different subjects was used. High-throughput TCR immunosequencing, statistical association of individual TCRs with disease status, and machine learning were combined to predict cytomegalovirus infection status. The investigation overall reported the following: A later analysis had no HLA typing for the validation cohort, so co-occurrence there was scored across all 130 or so repertoires. Subsequent analysis determined that TCRs grouped into clusters in the first cohort also showed a tendency toward co-occurrence across the 90 to 150 validation repertoires, and 94% of cluster scores exceeded 0. A total of fewer than 200 TCR beta chains were listed by the study as associated with cytomegalovirus. In vitro tests confirmed that a few of the cytomegalovirus-associated TCR beta chains recognize cytomegalovirus antigens. While some public TCRs were present in many individuals, most TCR sequences turned up only very rarely across donors. The classifier was reported to diagnose cytomegalovirus status with high specificity and sensitivity in both the original and validation cohorts. It was suggested by the authors that the approach could potentially be generalized to other disease states and immunological phenotypes.

The rearrangement combines TRBV2 with TRBJ1-3, with TRBD1 perhaps the D gene, on 6 matching bases. Sequenced sample: PBMCs. The sequence was obtained from a woman aged 18-30 years in good health and CMV-seronegative. The DNA reads TGTGCCAGCAGAGAAATGACAGGCCGCTCTGGAAACACCATATATTTT. It encodes CASREMTGRSGNTIYF.